The clone carrying this T cell receptor beta chain was recorded many times. What it recognizes is unknown. CDR3 length: 14 residues. V gave up 4 bases and J gave up 6 bases; unmatched junction bases: 6. The germline gives CDR1 MNHEY, CDR2 SVGAGI. The data are from a study of breast tumors, draining lymph nodes, adjacent tissues. Study findings and constraints: The lymph node origin of tumor T cells was framed as consistent with a hypothesis, not demonstrated.

A single record per CDR3 protein comes from TCRdb applying MiXCR to the multiplex PCR reads. Counted here are 290,000 or so distinct CDR3 sequences, 30% occurring once; the ten biggest clones make up 1.1%. Breast cancer patients provided tissue from their axillary draining lymph nodes. Sequencing was performed on axillary lymph node tissue. The rearrangement links TRBV6-5 to TRBJ2-3, with TRBD1 matching 8 bases. The TCR was taken from a female donor with breast cancer. Some clones in this sample may be carry-over from other donors' samples. CDR3 coding DNA: TGTGCCAGCAGTTCCACCCGGACAGGGGATACGCAGTATTTT. It encodes CASSSTRTGDTQYF.